Included here is one T cell receptor beta chain sequence, with context. Using a J-beta primer mix together with a sample-barcoded 5' primer, a second PCR was run for about 7 to 12 cycles. TCRdb analysed the 5' RACE reads with MiXCR anew, one entry per CDR3 protein. This table has approximately 800,000 distinct CDR3 sequences, roughly 64% appearing once. The sample comes from a study of blood T cells in healthy people across ages. The specimen sequenced was blood. The source is a man aged 25-45 years in good health.

The CDR3 DNA is TGCAGCGTTGCGGGACAGCAAGGCACAGATACGCAGTATTTT. Translated: CSVAGQQGTDTQYF. This chain links TRBV29-1 with TRBJ2-3; 7 bases fit TRBD1. The germline V gene encodes CDR1 SQVTM and CDR2 ANQGSEA. Germline trimming cut 4 bases from V and 1 base from J; bases unmatched to any gene: 5. CDR3 length: 14 amino acids.